These T cell receptor beta chains were read from a single sample in a study of shared clonotypes between healthy human individuals. Assay used: immunoSEQ multiplex PCR; TCRdb lists only in-frame clones, some missing. The profile shows roughly 650,000 clones, about 97% of them singletons. Sequencing was performed on naive CD4+ T cells sorted from blood. These receptors were collected from a woman in her twenties or thirties in good health. The CDR3 runs from the conserved cysteine through the conserved F or W. The listing skips clone size in some rows; elsewhere it reads once, few, many or a size class.

v_gene,abundance,j_gene,CDR3aa
TRBV19,-,TRBJ1-2,CARVFNYGYTF
TRBV5-1,-,TRBJ2-3,CASSLGRDRGVGTDTQYF
TRBV5-1,-,TRBJ1-1,CASRHQGTNTEAFF
TRBV27,-,TRBJ2-7,CASSLAPGQFYEQYF
TRBV30,-,TRBJ1-1,CAWSGREAAAFF
TRBV29-1,-,TRBJ2-5,CSHQRRSPSGSSQETQYF
TRBV5-5,-,TRBJ1-1,CASSLEGTEAFF
TRBV28,-,-,CASSWGGSYEQYF
TRBV7-2,-,TRBJ2-7,CASTRSLAGVTYEQYF
TRBV28,-,TRBJ2-5,CASTPGSWETQYF
TRBV10-1,few,TRBJ1-2,CASSESPCPYGYTF
TRBV28,-,TRBJ1-1,CASSLPEGEAFF
TRBV28,once,TRBJ2-7,CASSLSTSGTYEQYF
TRBV18,-,TRBJ2-7,CASSPGASSTGEQYF
TRBV28,-,TRBJ2-7,CAYGASGTYEQYF
TRBV28,-,TRBJ1-1,CASSLGPGSTEAFF
TRBV10-1,-,TRBJ1-1,CASRMSRSGEAFF
TRBV19,-,TRBJ2-5,CASSISGKTTQETQYF
TRBV5-1,-,TRBJ2-5,CASSLVQGVETQYF
TRBV7-3,once,TRBJ2-7,CASSPIWREGSYEQYF
TRBV18,-,TRBJ2-3,CASSLTTGGTDTQYF
TRBV27,-,TRBJ2-6,CASMEPKALSGANVLTF
TRBV5-8,-,TRBJ2-3,CASSRAPIAISTDTQYF
TRBV5-1,once,TRBJ1-4,CASSPAGGGGEKLFF
TRBV28,-,TRBJ1-4,CASTRPSQGEKLFF
TRBV19,once,TRBJ1-5,CASSIEGNGNQPQHF
TRBV27,-,TRBJ2-7,CASSLLAGDTYEQYF
TRBV5-1,-,TRBJ2-2,CASSLQGSGELFF
TRBV28,-,TRBJ1-1,CASSPLSGTGAPEAFF
TRBV29-1,-,TRBJ1-2,CSVIRADGYTF
TRBV30,-,TRBJ1-1,CAWTGANTEAFF
TRBV4-2,once,TRBJ1-6,CASSQDWSSYNSPLHF
TRBV7-9,-,TRBJ2-7,CASSLAEEYEQYF
TRBV11-2,-,TRBJ1-5,CASSLTDRGNQPQHF
TRBV28,-,TRBJ2-7,CASKSTTLTSGSSYEQYF
TRBV5-4,-,TRBJ2-1,CASSLPGLAVYNEQFF
TRBV6-5,-,TRBJ1-5,CASTARGGQPQHF
TRBV9,-,TRBJ1-2,CASSPRQNRNYGYTF
TRBV7-9,-,TRBJ2-3,CASLVASTDTQYF
TRBV4-2,once,TRBJ1-4,CASSQDVQTNEKLFF
TRBV10-1,-,TRBJ2-5,CASSPGLGETQYF
TRBV28,-,-,CASSLWSISSYEQYF
TRBV27,-,TRBJ2-7,CASSLLSGRTGEQYF
TRBV1,-,TRBJ2-7,CTSSLPYDTYEQYF
TRBV10-3,-,TRBJ2-7,CAIRDASYEQYF
TRBV7-9,-,TRBJ1-2,CASSLGGDRAFYGYTF
TRBV15,-,TRBJ2-5,CATSSRQGKVQETQYF
TRBV7-9,-,TRBJ1-4,CASSLTGGVEKLFF
TRBV6-4,-,TRBJ1-2,CASSDSRGLYGYTF
TRBV19,once,TRBJ2-1,CASSPRLAESYNEQFF
TRBV29-1,-,TRBJ2-3,CSVGTSGKTDTQYF
TRBV19,-,TRBJ2-6,CASSISAAGGANVLTF
TRBV30,-,TRBJ2-3,CAWTGGLVGSHTQYF